This TCR beta chain derives from a study of blood T cell repertoires in COVID-19. Study in general: PBMCs, B-cell-depleted T cells, or T cells provided the cDNA or gDNA that made up the material.

Data came from immunoSEQ multiplex PCR; TCRdb stores just in-frame clones and leaves some out. There are 140,000 to 150,000 clones in the sample; roughly 84% occur only once, and 5% to 7% lies in the top ten. The clonotype was recovered from a woman between 45 and 65 years old who had been exposed to COVID-19. The sequencing input was PBMCs or T cells enriched from blood (not recorded which).

The CDR3 loop reads CASSIPGIAGVIGELFF. DNA for the CDR3: TGTGCCAGCAGTATCCCCGGGATAGCGGGAGTGATCGGGGAGCTGTTTTTT. This chain links TRBV6-2 or TRBV6-3 with TRBJ2-2, with 9 bases matching TRBD2. The CDR3 is 17 residues long. The germline V gene encodes CDR1 MNHEY and CDR2 SVGEGT. J was trimmed by 7 bases and V by 5 bases; bases with no gene match: 14.